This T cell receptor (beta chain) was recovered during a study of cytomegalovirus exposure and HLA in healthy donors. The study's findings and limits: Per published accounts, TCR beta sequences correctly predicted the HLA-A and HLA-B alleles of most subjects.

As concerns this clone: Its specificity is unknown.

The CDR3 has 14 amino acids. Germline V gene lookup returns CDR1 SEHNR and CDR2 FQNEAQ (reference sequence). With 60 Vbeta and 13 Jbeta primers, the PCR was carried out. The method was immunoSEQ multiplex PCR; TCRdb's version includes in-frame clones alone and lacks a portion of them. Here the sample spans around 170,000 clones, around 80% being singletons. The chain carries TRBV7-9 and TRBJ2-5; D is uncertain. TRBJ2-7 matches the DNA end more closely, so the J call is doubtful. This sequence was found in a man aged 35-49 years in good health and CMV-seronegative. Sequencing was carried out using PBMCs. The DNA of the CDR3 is TGTGCCAGCAGCTTATCAACAGCCTCCTACGAGCAGTACTTC. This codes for CASSLSTASYEQYF.